This is a list of T cell receptor beta chains from one sample in a study of CD8+CD57+ T cells in acquired aplastic anemia. TCRdb processed the reads anew with MiXCR; each CDR3 protein has one entry. The sample records about 190,000 distinct CDR3 sequences, approximately 48% being singletons. The sample taken for sequencing was sorted CD4+, CD8+, or CD8+CD57+ T cells (not recorded which) from PBMCs. The source of these receptors is a human donor with aplastic anemia. The CDR3 runs from the conserved cysteine through the conserved F or W. D genes are given only for firm matches. Clone size is not always given. Where it is, it says once, few, many or a class for expanded clones.

D	J	V	size	DNA	CDR3
NA	TRBJ2-7	TRBV4-1	many	TGCGCCAGCAGCCAATTACCCAAAAAGTACGAGCAGTACTTC	CASSQLPKKYEQYF
NA	TRBJ2-7	TRBV5-1	NA	TGCGCCAGCAGCTCGGTAGACCCCTACGGCGAGCAGTACTTC	CASSSVDPYGEQYF
TRBD1	TRBJ1-1	TRBV24-1	many	TGTGCCACCAGTGATTCGGGACAGGGAGGCACTGAAGCTTTCTTT	CATSDSGQGGTEAFF
TRBD1	TRBJ2-7	TRBV2	NA	TGTGCCAGCAGTTTAGGGACAGGGGAACACGAGCAGTACTTC	CASSLGTGEHEQYF
TRBD1	TRBJ1-6	TRBV5-6	many	TGTGCCAGCAGCCCTCGACAGGGTTACGGTTCACCCCTCCACTTT	CASSPRQGYGSPLHF
NA	TRBJ2-7	TRBV4-1	NA	TGCGCCAGCAGCCAAGGACAGAGCTCCTACGAGCAGTACTTC	CASSQGQSSYEQYF
NA	TRBJ2-5	TRBV7-9	NA	TGTGCCATCAGCTTTCTTGCGGAAGGAGAGACCCAGTACTTC	CAISFLAEGETQYF
NA	TRBJ1-2	TRBV2	NA	TGTGCCAGCAGTGAATGGGGCAGCAACTATGGCTACACCTTC	CASSEWGSNYGYTF
NA	TRBJ1-4	TRBV29-1	NA	TGCAGCGCCACAAGGGATGAAAAACTGTTTTTT	CSATRDEKLFF
NA	TRBJ1-5	TRBV6-1	NA	TGTGCCAGCAGTGAATTTGGGGGGAATCAGCCCCAGCATTTT	CASSEFGGNQPQHF
TRBD1	TRBJ2-1	TRBV10-1	NA	TGCGCCAGCAGTGCCCGGCGACAGGGGACTCTCGATGAGCAGTTCTTC	CASSARRQGTLDEQFF
TRBD1	TRBJ1-4	TRBV19	few	TGTGCCAGTACTTCTAGGGGAACATCCAGGGGGGCAGAAAAACTGTTTTTT	CASTSRGTSRGAEKLFF
NA	TRBJ2-7	TRBV2	NA	TGTGCCAGCAGTGAACCCAGCTCCTCCTACGAGCAGTACTTC	CASSEPSSSYEQYF
TRBD1	TRBJ1-6	TRBV2	few	TGTGCCAGCAGTGAAGGAGGGGGCTGGGATTCACCCCTCCACTTT	CASSEGGGWDSPLHF
TRBD2	TRBJ2-7	TRBV10-3	NA	TGTGCCATCAGTGGATTAGCGGGGGGGGTCTACGAGCAGTACTTC	CAISGLAGGVYEQYF
NA	TRBJ2-1	TRBV18	NA	TGTGCCAGCTCACCACCAGAGGGGCGCATAGCCTCCTACAATGAGCAGTTCTTC	CASSPPEGRIASYNEQFF
TRBD2	TRBJ2-3	TRBV10-2	many	TGCGCCAGCACCCAGACGGGGGGGGGCACAGATACGCAGTATTTT	CASTQTGGGTDTQYF
NA	TRBJ1-1	TRBV10-3	many	TGTGCCATCAGTGAGGCAGGGGCTGACACTGAAGCTTTCTTT	CAISEAGADTEAFF
TRBD2	TRBJ2-7	TRBV11-3	NA	TGTGCCAGCAGCCGAGAGAGCGGGAGCTCCTACGAGCAGTACTTC	CASSRESGSSYEQYF
NA	TRBJ2-7	TRBV20-1	NA	TGCAGTGCTACCCCCTCTGAGGACGAGCAGTACTTC	CSATPSEDEQYF
NA	TRBJ2-2	TRBV24-1	many	TGTGCCACCAGTGATCCCGTACATACTACTAGCCTCGGGGAGCTGTTTTTT	CATSDPVHTTSLGELFF